These 22 T cell receptor beta chains came from one sample sequenced in a study of T cell repertoires in ileal Crohn's disease. Produced via immunoSEQ multiplex PCR; TCRdb's table is partial and in-frame only. The sample holds some 16,000 clones; about 92% are singletons and the top ten take 3% to 3.5%. The source material was ileal tissue. The source is an adult with Crohn's disease.

V gene TRBV6-5 combines with J gene TRBJ2-2, with D possibly TRBD1 on 6 matching bases. The CDR3 totals 16 residues. The germline V gene encodes CDR1 MNHEY and CDR2 SVGAGI. Deletions cut 1 base from V and 0 bases from J, with 9 bases between. This chain's CDR3 is CASSYFGTTNTGELFF. The CDR3 bases are TGTGCCAGCAGTTACTTTGGGACAACGAACACCGGGGAGCTGTTTTTT.

This clone was counted once. The chain combines TRBV6-1 with TRBJ2-5; 15 positions match TRBD2. V shed 0 bases and J 2 bases; nucleotides not matched to a gene: 7. CDR3 length: 19 amino acids. Germline values: CDR1 MNHNS, CDR2 SASEGT. The CDR3 sequence is CASSEAGTSGGSPQETQYF. DNA for the CDR3: TGTGCCAGCAGTGAAGCCGGGACTAGCGGGGGGTCCCCACAAGAGACCCAGTACTTC.

This rearrangement joins TRBV6-5 to TRBJ2-7, with 9 positions matching TRBD1. This CDR3 is 16 amino acids long. Looked up from germline, CDR1 is MNHEY and CDR2 is SVGAGI. V lost 0 bases, J lost 3 bases, and 6 bases stayed unmatched. The CDR3 here is CASSYSKVGQGYEQYF. CDR3 in DNA: TGTGCCAGCAGTTACTCGAAGGTGGGACAGGGCTACGAGCAGTACTTC.

The chain uses TRBV2 and TRBJ1-3; weak D call: TRBD1 (5 bases). This CDR3 spans 14 amino acids. Germline V CDR1 and CDR2: SNHLY, FYNNEI. V lost 4 bases and J lost 1, with 8 bases in between. CDR3 in DNA: TGTGCCAGCAGTGTTGGGGGGTCTGGAAACACCATATATTTT. Residues: CASSVGGSGNTIYF.

The gene calls are TRBV7-9 and TRBJ2-1, with TRBD2 identical over 9 bases. CDR1 is SEHNR and CDR2 is FQNEAQ in the germline V gene (reference sequence). V trimming: 6 bases; J trimming: 7 bases; junction bases outside the gene matches: 7. This CDR3 has 14 amino acids. CDR3 region: CASRGGLALNEQFF. CDR3 DNA sequence: TGTGCCAGCAGGGGGGGACTAGCCCTTAATGAGCAGTTCTTC.

J is TRBJ1-5 and V is TRBV19, with 9 bases fitting TRBD1. Trimming at V came to 3 bases and at J to 5 bases, leaving 5 bases not matched to a gene. CDR1 and CDR2 from the germline V gene are LNHDA and SQIVND (reference sequence). This CDR3 is 15 amino acids long. Written as DNA, the CDR3 is TGTGCCAGTAGTATCGTGGGACAGGGTTATCAGCCCCAGCATTTT. Its translation is CASSIVGQGYQPQHF.

The chain links TRBV5-4 to TRBJ2-7, with TRBD2 identical over 7 bases. The CDR3 loop spans 13 amino acids. Germline values: CDR1 SGHNT, CDR2 YYREEE (reference sequence). J lost 2 bases, V lost 4 bases, and 3 bases had no gene match. The CDR3 nucleotides are TGTGCCAGCAGCCACAGCGGGGCCTACGAGCAGTACTTC. Translated, it gives CASSHSGAYEQYF.

The J gene is TRBJ2-1, the V gene TRBV6-5; D might be TRBD1 (6 bases). Germline V lookup: CDR1 MNHEY, CDR2 SVGAGI. Between the trimmed V and J ends, which lost 0 bases and 6 bases, there was a span of 12 bases. This CDR3 comprises 15 residues. CDR3 sequence: CASSYSTGPLNEQFF. The CDR3 DNA sequence: TGTGCCAGCAGTTACTCTACAGGGCCCCTCAATGAGCAGTTCTTC.

The V call is TRBV25-1, the J call TRBJ1-2; D perhaps matches TRBD1 (6 bases). The germline V and J ends were trimmed by 3 bases and 6 bases, with 20 bases remaining between them. There are 16 residues in the CDR3. Germline loops: CDR1 MGHDK, CDR2 SYGVNS. The CDR3 here is CASSEGGRGRAHGYTF. For the CDR3, the DNA is TGTGCCAGCAGTGAGGGTGGAAGGGGGAGGGCCCATGGCTACACCTTC.

The chain recombines TRBV7-3 with TRBJ2-5; 12 nucleotides agree with TRBD2. Germline values: CDR1 SGHTA, CDR2 FQGTGA. Losses at the gene ends were 3 bases for V and 5 bases for J; bases not matched to a gene: 1. CDR3 length: 14 amino acids. The CDR3 sequence is CASSLTSGGETQYF. The CDR3 nucleotides are TGTGCCAGCAGCTTGACTAGCGGGGGTGAGACCCAGTACTTC.

The gene calls are TRBV15 and TRBJ2-5, with TRBD2 matching over 12 bases. With 0 bases clipped from V and 4 bases from J, the junction kept 9 bases outside the gene matches. This CDR3 contains 18 residues. CDR1 and CDR2 (germline): LNHNV, YYDKDF (reference sequence). The CDR3: CATSREGLAGPRGETQYF. CDR3 in DNA: TGTGCCACCAGCAGAGAGGGACTAGCGGGCCCTAGGGGAGAGACCCAGTACTTC.

The chain recombines TRBV4-3 with TRBJ1-3, with a possible D match to TRBD1 (6 bases). This CDR3 region has 17 residues. V lost 0 bases and J lost 0, with 12 bases in between. Germline loops: CDR1 LGHNA, CDR2 YSLEER. The CDR3 reads CASSQDSGTNSGNTIYF. For the CDR3, the DNA is TGCGCCAGCAGCCAAGATTCCGGGACAAACTCTGGAAACACCATATATTTT.

The chain carries TRBV12-1 and TRBJ2-3; TRBD1 was called by the table and not checked on the DNA. TRBV12-1 is termed a pseudogene. There are 16 residues in the CDR3. The CDR3 DNA is TGTGCCAGCAGCGACCAGGGGACGGACCTCACAGATACGCAGTATTTT. This encodes CASSDQGTDLTDTQYF.

The V call is TRBV7-9, the J call TRBJ1-3; TRBD1 might be the D (5 bases). V dropped 3 bases and J dropped 0 bases, with 9 bases sitting between them. Germline loops: CDR1 SEHNR, CDR2 FQNEAQ (reference sequence). The CDR3 covers 15 residues. CDR3 region: CASSLTQVSGNTIYF. In DNA form, the CDR3 reads TGTGCCAGCAGCTTGACACAGGTCTCTGGAAACACCATATATTTT. Full variable domain (remainder filled in from reference TRBV7-9 and TRBJ1-3): DTGVSQNPRHKITKRGQNVTFRCDPISEHNRLYWYRQTLGQGPEFLTYFQNEAQLEKSRLLSDRFSAERPKGSFSTLEIQRTEQGDSAMYLCASSLTQVSGNTIYFGEGSWLTVV.

This clone was counted once. J is TRBJ2-7 and V is TRBV30, with D maybe TRBD2 (5 bases). Deletions cut 1 base from V and 6 bases from J, with 13 bases between. Germline-derived CDR1 and CDR2 are GTSNPN and SVGIG (reference sequence). CDR3 length: 13 amino acids. The CDR3 sequence: CAWSEVGVGEQYF. CDR3 in DNA: TGTGCCTGGAGTGAGGTGGGAGTGGGCGAGCAGTACTTC.

J is TRBJ2-7 and V is TRBV11-3, with 11 nucleotides matching TRBD2. The V gene end was trimmed by 4 bases and the J gene end by 0 bases; junction bases not matched to a gene: 2. The CDR3 runs to 15 residues. Germline CDR1 reads SGHNT; CDR2 reads YENEEA. The CDR3 nucleotides read TGTGCCAGCAGCTCCGGGACTAGCGGCTCCTACGAGCAGTACTTC. Protein: CASSSGTSGSYEQYF.

The chain uses TRBV5-6 and TRBJ2-5; 16 bases match TRBD2. The better agreement between TRBJ2-7 and the DNA end casts doubt on the J call. This CDR3 comprises 17 residues. Looked up from germline, CDR1 is SGHDT and CDR2 is YYEEEE. Here the CDR3 reads CASSLGGLAGGRNEQYF. CDR3 nucleotides: TGTGCCAGCAGCTTAGGGGGACTAGCGGGGGGGCGAAACGAGCAGTACTTC.

The chain has TRBV18 and TRBJ1-5, with 12 bases fitting TRBD1. The germline V gene has CDR1 KGHSH and CDR2 LQKENI. This CDR3 contains 18 residues. J was trimmed by 7 bases and V by 5 bases; bases with no gene match: 15. In DNA form, the CDR3 reads TGTGCCAGCTCATCAAATCCCCGGGACAGGGGGCTGGAACAGCCCCAGCATTTT. It encodes CASSSNPRDRGLEQPQHF. The full variable domain, rest sourced from reference TRBV18 and TRBJ1-5, is NAGVMQNPRHLVRRRGQEARLRCSPMKGHSHVYWYRQLPEEGLKFMVYLQKENIIDESGMPKERFSAEFPKEGPSILRIQQVVRGDSAAYFCASSSNPRDRGLEQPQHFGDGTRLSIL.

The chain carries TRBV7-2 and TRBJ2-3; 8 bases match TRBD2. V dropped 3 bases and J dropped 0; count of bases not matched to a gene: 5. This CDR3 is 16 amino acids long. Germline assignment: CDR1 SGHTA and CDR2 FQGNSA. CDR3 loop: CASSLAGGRSTDTQYF. The CDR3 DNA reads TGTGCCAGCAGCTTGGCGGGGGGCCGAAGCACAGATACGCAGTATTTT.

The V call is TRBV5-5, the J call TRBJ2-7; D is possibly TRBD1 (5 bases). The length of the CDR3 is 14 residues. CDR1 is SGHKS, CDR2 YYEKEE, per germline (reference sequence). Trimming removed 1 base from V and 6 bases from J, with 14 bases in between. CDR3 in DNA: TGTGCCAGCAGCTTGTCGATGGGGCCGGGCGAGCAGTACTTC. It specifies CASSLSMGPGEQYF.

This clone occurred once. The J gene is TRBJ2-7, the V gene TRBV7-2; TRBD1 aligns across 8 bases. Germline CDR1 reads SGHTA; CDR2 reads FQGNSA. The CDR3 is 14 amino acids. V lost 3 bases, J lost 6 bases, and 7 bases stayed unmatched. CDR3 sequence (DNA): TGTGCCAGCAGCTTTTCACAGGGGGTCTTCGAGCAGTACTTC. Translated, it gives CASSFSQGVFEQYF.

Written as DNA, the CDR3 is TGCGCCAGCAGCCAGACACAGTTTGGGGAGACCCAGTACTTC. Translation gives CASSQTQFGETQYF. The chain links TRBV4-1 to TRBJ2-5, with no clear D. The germline V and J ends were trimmed by 3 bases and 5 bases, with 13 bases remaining between them. Looked up from germline, CDR1 is MGHRA and CDR2 is YSYEKL. This CDR3 region has 14 residues.